This T cell receptor beta chain was sequenced for a study of control samples from healthy donors and cancer patients (dated by TCRdb to the early 2020s). The library was generated by the immunoSEQ multiplex PCR assay. Held by TCRdb, this immuneACCESS table contains in-frame sequences only and omits some clones. Under half of the omission traces to an unresolved V gene where checked; the cause of the rest is unknown. Within this sample are fewer than 100,000 clones, with about 88% of them counted one time only. In total, the top ten clones hold around 5.7% of the sample. For this clone: Its specific antigen is unknown. Base quality data are lacking; no much larger clone is found one base away.

The CDR3 has 13 amino acids, counting the end cysteine and phenylalanine. The retained sequence is limited to the CDR3, 39 bases, with the frame set at the first base. Via the germline V gene, CDR1 is MNHEY and CDR2 SVGEGT. The V and J ends are trimmed by 1 base and 6 bases, leaving 7 bases between them. The sequencing input was blood. This sequence was found in a woman aged 45-65 years in good health. This chain is built from TRBV6-2 or TRBV6-3 and TRBJ2-1; the D segment cannot be called with confidence. The CDR3: CASSYLSGNEQFF. The nucleotide sequence reads TGTGCCAGCAGTTACTTGAGTGGCAATGAGCAGTTCTTC.